The 15 T cell receptor beta chains below come from one sample, sequenced in a study of CXCR3-negative and CXCR3-positive naive CD8 T cells. The libraries of TRB cDNA were prepared using 5' RACE with UMI labels. From the 5' RACE reads, TCRdb lists one entry per CDR3 protein and no DNA. This table holds around 40,000 distinct CDR3 sequences. Sequencing was performed on naive CXCR3- CD8+ T cells from blood. The subset: CD45RO-CCR7+CD27+CD95- naive CD8+ T cells lacking CXCR3 (TNR3-). The receptors were gathered from a human donor in good health. Some clones in this sample may be carry-over from other donors' samples.

The rearrangement links TRBV6-2 or TRBV6-3 to TRBJ2-7; as DNA is missing, the TRBD1 call by TCRdb cannot be tested. This CDR3 is 16 amino acids long. CDR1 and CDR2 (germline): MNHEY, SVGEGT. The CDR3 sequence: CASSYSYQGGTYEQYF.

V usage is TRBV20-1 and J usage is TRBJ2-7; TCRdb gives TRBD1 as the D gene, but with no DNA this cannot be confirmed. The germline V gene has CDR1 DFQATT and CDR2 SNEGSKA (reference sequence). CDR3 length: 14 residues. The CDR3 loop is CSAAPGTVVNEQYF.

The chain couples TRBV20-1 to TRBJ2-1; there is no DNA to check the TCRdb D call of TRBD1. The germline V gene has CDR1 DFQATT and CDR2 SNEGSKA (reference sequence). CDR3 size: 15 residues. The CDR3 loop reads CSARESGARVDEQFF.

The chain employs TRBV18 and TRBJ1-2. The CDR3 spans 16 residues. Germline values: CDR1 KGHSH, CDR2 LQKENI. The CDR3 region is CASSPNRREWFDGYTF.

V is TRBV6-2 or TRBV6-3 and J is TRBJ2-1. CDR1 and CDR2 from the germline V gene are MNHEY and SVGEGT. There are 16 residues in the CDR3. CDR3 sequence reads: CASSYPTSGNYNEQFF.

The V and J genes are TRBV9 and TRBJ1-5; TCRdb designates TRBD1, a call that cannot be tested without DNA. Germline V lookup: CDR1 SGDLS, CDR2 YYNGEE. CDR3 length: 13 residues. CDR3 loop: CASSVQGSQPQHF.

The chain employs TRBV4-3 and TRBJ2-3; there is no DNA to check the TCRdb D call of TRBD2. The CDR3 has 18 residues. CDR1 LGHNA and CDR2 YSLEER come from the germline V gene. The CDR3 sequence: CASSRGPGSSGGAYTQYF.

CDR3: CASSVTAGFGTGELFF. V usage is TRBV9 and J usage is TRBJ2-2. The CDR3 consists of 16 residues. CDR1 and CDR2 from the germline V gene are SGDLS and YYNGEE.

The J gene is TRBJ2-3, the V gene TRBV7-9. The CDR3 is 16 amino acids. Germline V lookup: CDR1 SEHNR, CDR2 FQNEAQ (reference sequence). The CDR3 loop reads CASSLAASLLTDTQYF.

This chain links TRBV5-1 with TRBJ2-7; TCRdb's D call of TRBD2 is untestable without DNA. Germline V gene data show CDR1 as SGHRS and CDR2 as YFSETQ. This CDR3 region has 14 residues. CDR3 region: CASSLGLYLSEQYF.

The rearrangement links TRBV5-6 to TRBJ1-1; TCRdb's D gene call, TRBD1, goes unchecked for lack of DNA. CDR3 size: 15 residues. Germline V CDR1 and CDR2: SGHDT, YYEEEE. This CDR3 is CASSFWGTAGTEAFF.

The rearrangement joins TRBV25-1 to TRBJ1-2. The CDR3 extends over 18 amino acids. Germline lookup yields CDR1 MGHDK and CDR2 SYGVNS. This CDR3 reads CASSESGPRRDPDYGYTF.

The J gene is TRBJ2-1, the V gene TRBV12-5; TCRdb lists TRBD2, though no DNA is available to test this call. Looked up from germline, CDR1 is LGHNT and CDR2 is FRNRAP. The CDR3 length is 13 residues. CDR3 amino acids: CASGPERRDEQFF.

The chain recombines TRBV12-3 or TRBV12-4 with TRBJ2-3; with no DNA, the TCRdb D assignment of TRBD2 cannot be verified. This CDR3 is built from 16 residues. CDR3 protein: CASTGETSGFTDTQYF.

This rearrangement joins TRBV6-2 or TRBV6-3 to TRBJ2-3; TCRdb returns TRBD2, unconfirmable since there is no DNA. The CDR3 is made up of 19 amino acids. Germline V gives CDR1 MNHEY, CDR2 SVGEGT. This CDR3 reads CASTLVQLAGGLGTDTQYF.